This T cell receptor (beta chain) was observed in a study of blood T cell repertoires in COVID-19. Study-level information: Material from acute and convalescent COVID-19 was sourced from the United States, Italy and Spain. PBMCs, B-cell-depleted T cells, or T cells provided the cDNA or gDNA that made up the material.

In its sample, this clone was seen a few times. Authors' methods: How many nucleated cells were present was estimated from reference gene primer amplification. Sequencing was performed with immunoSEQ multiplex PCR; in TCRdb, only in-frame clones are kept and a portion is missing. The V and J calls and clone size come from that table; D and trimming were worked out from the DNA. The sample lists 240,000 or so clones; about 70% were seen once. Per the germline V gene, CDR1 is SGHRS and CDR2 is YFSETQ. V shed 3 bases and J 7 bases; nucleotides not matched to a gene: 9. The CDR3 sequence is 16 residues long.

What was sequenced was peripheral blood. The chain couples TRBV5-1 to TRBJ2-2; TRBD2 matches 10 bases. The clonotype comes from a woman of 80 years or more with acute or convalescent COVID-19. The CDR3 DNA follows: TGCGCCAGCAGCTGGGCTAGCGGGAGTCTAGGCGGGGAGCTGTTTTTT. Its translation: CASSWASGSLGGELFF.